One and the same sample provided the 18 T cell receptor beta chains below, sequenced in a study of T-cell reconstitution after alpha-beta-depleted transplantation in children. This sample's TCRbeta library carried unique molecular identifier barcodes. TCRdb redid the calling of the PCR reads with MiXCR, one entry per CDR3 protein. There are around 600,000 distinct CDR3 sequences in the sample; roughly 17% occur only once, and over 0.95% lies in the top ten. The sequences come from PBMCs from the stem cell graft donor, collected from the stem cell graft. The receptors derive from a human donor who donated a stem cell graft to a child with acute myeloid leukemia.

Regarding this clonotype: Being one base from a much bigger clone, this may be a read error. The gene calls are TRBV12-3 or TRBV12-4 and TRBJ1-3; no firm D call. The CDR3 sequence is 14 residues long. V shed 7 bases and J shed 0 bases, with 10 bases lying between them. The CDR3, as DNA: TGTGCCAGCATCCACGGTAGCTCTGGAAACACCATATATTTT. This translates into CASIHGSSGNTIYF.

This chain uses TRBV25-1 with TRBJ2-3; D not certain. The CDR3 has 14 residues. Germline CDR1 reads MGHDK; CDR2 reads SYGVNS. V lost 7 bases to trimming and J lost 2 bases, with 13 bases between them. As DNA, the CDR3 is TGTGCCAGCAAACCGTCCCTTATCACAGATACGCAGTATTTT. Its protein is CASKPSLITDTQYF.

This clonotype was recorded at least ten times. This rearrangement joins TRBV5-5 to TRBJ2-2; 8 positions agree with TRBD1. This CDR3 is 15 amino acids long. The germline V gene encodes CDR1 SGHKS and CDR2 YYEKEE (reference sequence). The V segment lost 3 bases and the J segment 3 bases; nucleotides outside the gene matches: 4. The chain's CDR3 is CASSSGGADTGELFF. DNA of the CDR3: TGTGCCAGCAGCTCAGGGGGCGCGGACACCGGGGAGCTGTTTTTT.

Concerning this clonotype: A clone one base away is much larger, so this may be a read error. V usage is TRBV6-5 and J usage is TRBJ2-5, with a weak D call TRBD2 (6 bases). CDR3 length: 15 amino acids. CDR1 and CDR2 from the germline V gene are MNHEY and SVGAGI. This CDR3 is CASSYDVSGGETHYF. The CDR3, as DNA: TGTGCCAGCAGTTACGACGTGTCCGGAGGGGAGACCCATTACTTC.

Turning to this clonotype: A read error is possible here, since a much larger clone lies one base away. V and J are TRBV6-5 and TRBJ2-1; D not certain. Trimming removed 2 bases at V and 10 bases at J, with 6 bases between. Germline V gene lookup returns CDR1 MNHEY and CDR2 SVGAGI. The CDR3 runs to 11 residues. CDR3 in amino acids: CASSYLQEQFF. The DNA for the CDR3 is TGTGCCAGCAGTTACCTTCAGGAGCAGTTCTTC.

This clonotype was counted a few times. The chain carries TRBV5-1 and TRBJ2-1, with no clear D. Germline V CDR1 and CDR2: SGHRS, YFSETQ. V lost 1 base and J 7 bases, leaving 15 bases between the germline ends. The CDR3 is 15 amino acids. CDR3 sequence: CASSLFSQKENEQFF. In DNA form, the CDR3 reads TGCGCCAGCAGCTTGTTCAGTCAGAAAGAAAATGAGCAGTTCTTC.

This clonotype was observed at least ten times. The chain couples TRBV29-1 to TRBJ2-5; D remains unclear. This CDR3 contains 12 residues. Per germline, CDR1 SQVTM and CDR2 ANQGSEA. Trimming removed 7 bases at V and 5 bases at J, with 14 bases between. The CDR3 sequence: CSGTFDRETQYF. CDR3 nucleotides: TGCAGCGGGACCTTCGACCGGGAGACCCAGTACTTC.

At least ten counts were recorded for this clonotype. The junction departs from the called germline gene at one end, perhaps through a read error. This chain's CDR3 is CASSLGGNSYNEQFF. The CDR3 bases are TGTGCCAGCAGCTTAGGGGGAAACTCCTACAATGAGCAGTTCTTC. This rearrangement joins TRBV12-3 or TRBV12-4 to TRBJ2-1, with TRBD1 as a possible D gene (6 bases). The CDR3 totals 15 residues.

In this sample, this clonotype turned up many times. The J gene is TRBJ1-1, the V gene TRBV29-1; D is uncertain. V gave up 6 bases and J gave up 0 bases, with 17 bases separating them. The germline V gene has CDR1 SQVTM and CDR2 ANQGSEA. The CDR3 has 15 residues. CDR3 region: CSVRGRSFMNTEAFF. In DNA, the CDR3 is TGCAGCGTGAGAGGGAGGAGTTTTATGAACACTGAAGCTTTCTTT.

This clonotype was observed a handful of times. The V and J genes are TRBV10-3 and TRBJ2-1, with TRBD2 identical over 10 bases. Per the germline V gene, CDR1 is ENHRY and CDR2 is SYGVKD. CDR3 size: 16 residues. Trimming took 0 bases from V and 10 from J; bases not matched to a gene: 9. The CDR3 sequence is CAISESGTSVSGEQFF. Here the CDR3 DNA reads TGTGCCATCAGTGAGTCGGGGACTAGCGTATCGGGAGAGCAGTTCTTC.

This clonotype was seen a handful of times. The rearrangement joins TRBV20-1 to TRBJ2-1; no definite D call. Germline assignment: CDR1 DFQATT and CDR2 SNEGSKA (reference sequence). The CDR3 runs to 19 residues. V shed 0 bases and J shed 1 base, with 22 bases lying between them. The CDR3 DNA is TGCAGTGCTAGAGATTATGGTAGCTTCACCCCTTCTTCCTACAATGAGCAGTTCTTC. This codes for CSARDYGSFTPSSYNEQFF.

This clonotype was seen only a few times. The V call is TRBV28, the J call TRBJ2-3, with a tentative D call TRBD2 (6 bases). V dropped 6 bases and J dropped 1 base, with 23 bases sitting between them. In germline, CDR1 is MDHEN, CDR2 SYDVKM. The CDR3 sequence is 18 residues long. CDR3 region: CASRGGEEGVSGTDTQYF. Written as DNA, the CDR3 is TGTGCCAGCAGAGGAGGGGAAGAGGGAGTAAGCGGCACAGATACGCAGTATTTT.

At least ten counts were recorded for this clonotype. This chain links TRBV6-5 with TRBJ2-1, with D perhaps matching TRBD1 (6 bases). Trimming took 6 bases from V and 5 from J, leaving 14 bases between them. The length of the CDR3 is 14 residues. Looked up from germline, CDR1 is MNHEY and CDR2 is SVGAGI. The CDR3 reads CASRAGTPNNEQFF. The CDR3 nucleotides read TGTGCCAGCAGGGCCGGGACACCAAACAATGAGCAGTTCTTC.

V gene TRBV5-1 combines with J gene TRBJ1-6; D uncertain. The CDR3 consists of 16 residues. Trimming shortened V by 5 bases and J by 8 bases, and 20 bases separated the two germline ends. Per germline, CDR1 SGHRS and CDR2 YFSETQ. The CDR3 reads CASSSTTAPKDSPLHF. CDR3 DNA sequence: TGCGCCAGCAGTTCTACCACCGCCCCAAAGGATTCACCCCTCCACTTT.

V and J are TRBV2 and TRBJ1-2; D ambiguous. CDR3 length: 14 amino acids. Trimming took off 6 bases at V and 0 bases at J, with 11 bases between the two ends. Germline V lookup: CDR1 SNHLY, CDR2 FYNNEI. Here the CDR3 DNA reads TGTGCCAGCAGGGGGATATACACTAACTATGGCTACACCTTC. Encoded protein: CASRGIYTNYGYTF.

The chain has TRBV27 and TRBJ2-5; 11 bases match TRBD1. Per germline, CDR1 MNHEY and CDR2 SMNVEV (reference sequence). Trimming removed 5 bases from V and 3 bases from J; junction bases left unmatched: 5. The CDR3 covers 15 residues. Here the CDR3 reads CASSVGQGAEETQYF. DNA of the CDR3: TGTGCCAGCAGTGTAGGACAGGGGGCTGAAGAGACCCAGTACTTC.

This clonotype was detected a few times. This chain links TRBV6-1 with TRBJ1-1; no clear D. Per the germline V gene, CDR1 is MNHNS and CDR2 is SASEGT. V was cut by 5 bases and J by 4 bases, with 8 bases left in between. This CDR3 is 12 amino acids long. The CDR3: CASSRRGTEAFF. CDR3 nucleotide sequence: TGTGCCAGCAGTCGACGGGGCACTGAAGCTTTCTTT.

This clonotype appeared a few times. The chain couples TRBV10-1 to TRBJ2-2; D might be TRBD1 (5 bases). This CDR3 contains 16 residues. Germline-derived CDR1 and CDR2 are WNHNN and SYGVQD (reference sequence). Between the trimmed V and J ends, which lost 3 bases and 1 base, there was a span of 12 bases. CDR3 sequence reads: CASSDRAEQNTGELFF. Here the CDR3 DNA reads TGCGCCAGCAGTGACAGGGCAGAACAGAACACCGGGGAGCTGTTTTTT.